Given below is one TCR beta chain in context. Its antigen remains unknown. The data are from a study of T cell responses to AZD1222 COVID-19 vaccine. Study-wide results and limits: Among spike-specific TCRs, nearly half reportedly target unmutated variant regions. CD4 TCRs linked to vaccination spanned spike, dominating at 160-218 and 743-854.

The length of the CDR3 is 14 residues. In germline, CDR1 is SNHLY, CDR2 FYNNEI. The V and J ends lost 7 bases and 6 bases, in that order; junction bases with no gene match: 7. Generated by immunoSEQ multiplex PCR, the TCRdb table keeps only in-frame clones and is missing some. The sample lists 40,000 to 60,000 clones, 80% to 90% occurring once. The source material was peripheral blood, sampled 28 days after the second AZD1222 dose. This TCR came from an adult who received the AZD1222 COVID-19 vaccine. The chain couples TRBV2 to TRBJ1-4, with 8 bases matching TRBD1. This CDR3 is CASIKTGGDEKLFF. The CDR3 coding sequence is TGTGCCAGCATAAAAACAGGGGGGGATGAAAAACTGTTTTTT.